The 17 T cell receptor beta chains below come from one sample, sequenced in a study of identical twins. MiXCR was run by TCRdb on the 5' RACE reads, yielding one entry per CDR3 protein. The sample lists 350,000 to 450,000 distinct CDR3 sequences; around 18% were seen once. The sample was naive T cells sorted from blood. The receptors originated from a middle-aged man in good health.

In its sample, this clonotype was seen many times. The chain employs TRBV29-1 and TRBJ2-2; tentatively, D is TRBD2 (5 bases). Per germline, CDR1 SQVTM and CDR2 ANQGSEA. Trimming removed 4 bases from V and 5 bases from J, with 17 bases in between. The CDR3 covers 15 residues. CDR3 coding DNA: TGCAGCGTTGGGGCCGGAGGAGAGAGAACCGGGGAGCTGTTTTTT. Translating it yields CSVGAGGERTGELFF.

This clonotype showed up just a few times. The chain is built from TRBV12-3 or TRBV12-4 and TRBJ1-4; TRBD1 might be the D (5 bases). CDR3 length: 15 residues. Trimming cost V 6 bases and J 7 bases, with 18 bases left between them. This CDR3 reads CASSEAGRRVEKLFF. The CDR3 nucleotides are TGTGCCAGCAGCGAAGCGGGACGTCGGGTTGAAAAACTGTTTTTT.

This clonotype was counted only a few times. CDR3 region: CASSFKAGTGSPDTQYF. CDR3 coding DNA: TGTGCCAGCAGCTTCAAAGCCGGGACAGGGAGTCCAGATACGCAGTATTTT. The chain carries TRBV12-3 or TRBV12-4 and TRBJ2-3, with 9 bases matching TRBD1. V lost 6 bases to trimming and J lost 4 bases; unmatched junction nucleotides: 14. CDR3 length equals 17 residues.

There are a few counts of this clonotype. The genes are TRBV29-1 and TRBJ2-5, with 8 bases that match TRBD2. The V segment lost 7 bases and the J segment 5 bases; nucleotides outside the gene matches: 18. The germline V gene has CDR1 SQVTM and CDR2 ANQGSEA. This CDR3 has 16 residues. CDR3 in DNA: TGCAGCGCGAACTCCCTTGGCGGACTAGCCGCTGAGACCCAGTACTTC. It is translated as CSANSLGGLAAETQYF.

The V gene is TRBV12-3 or TRBV12-4, the J gene TRBJ1-3, with 9 bases that match TRBD1. The CDR3 is made up of 15 amino acids. Trimming cost V 8 bases and J 3 bases; bases outside gene matches: 8. In DNA, the CDR3 is TGTGCCAGCTCCTCACGACAGGGGGGTGGAAACACCATATATTTT. Residues: CASSSRQGGGNTIYF.

This clonotype was detected a few times. This chain uses TRBV4-3 with TRBJ1-1; 7 nucleotides match TRBD1. This CDR3 has 16 residues. The junction had 7 bases not matched to a gene; V was cut back by 0 bases and J by 3 bases. The germline gives CDR1 LGHNA, CDR2 YSLEER. The CDR3, as DNA: TGCGCCAGCAGCCAAGAAACAGGGGCCGCCGACACTGAAGCTTTCTTT. Protein sequence: CASSQETGAADTEAFF.

The chain is built from TRBV7-9 and TRBJ2-2, with D possibly TRBD1 on 6 matching bases. Between the trimmed V and J ends, which lost 6 bases and 4 bases, there was a span of 12 bases. This CDR3 comprises 14 residues. The V gene's germline CDR1 is SEHNR and CDR2 FQNEAQ (reference sequence). The CDR3 loop reads CASRSGQITGELFF. CDR3 coding DNA: TGTGCCAGCAGAAGCGGACAGATCACCGGGGAGCTGTTTTTT.

The gene calls are TRBV10-3 and TRBJ2-1; tentative D call: TRBD1 (6 bases). The CDR3 sequence is 13 residues long. V lost 6 bases and J 5 bases, leaving 11 bases between the germline ends. Germline values: CDR1 ENHRY, CDR2 SYGVKD. CDR3 residues: CAISGQLNNEQFF. In DNA form, the CDR3 reads TGTGCCATCAGCGGACAGCTGAACAATGAGCAGTTCTTC.

The chain joins TRBV7-9 to TRBJ2-7; D is unresolved. CDR1 SEHNR and CDR2 FQNEAQ come from the germline V gene (reference sequence). The CDR3 spans 12 residues. Deletions cut 1 base from V and 6 bases from J, with 7 bases between. CDR3 residues: CASSLVPSEQYF. The CDR3 region has the DNA TGTGCCAGCAGCTTAGTGCCGTCCGAGCAGTACTTC.

The chain combines TRBV5-4 with TRBJ2-5, with D perhaps TRBD1 or TRBD2 (5 bases each). Looked up from germline, CDR1 is SGHNT and CDR2 is YYREEE (reference sequence). V was cut by 0 bases and J by 7 bases, with 16 bases left in between. CDR3 length equals 15 residues. DNA for the CDR3: TGTGCCAGCAGCTTGGCGAGGGAGCTCAGGGCGACCCAGTACTTC. This codes for CASSLARELRATQYF.

V is TRBV20-1 and J is TRBJ1-4, with a possible D match to TRBD1 (5 bases). CDR1 DFQATT and CDR2 SNEGSKA come from the germline V gene (reference sequence). The CDR3 is 14 residues long. Trimming removed 5 bases at V and 0 bases at J, with 10 bases between. The CDR3 region is CSAGPRATNEKLFF. CDR3 nucleotides: TGCAGTGCTGGACCCAGGGCAACTAATGAAAAACTGTTTTTT.

CDR3 loop: CASSQGGTGSDTQYF. The CDR3 DNA reads TGCGCCAGCAGCCAAGGTGGGACAGGGTCCGATACGCAGTATTTT. This chain uses TRBV4-3 with TRBJ2-3; 9 bases agree with TRBD1. This CDR3 region has 15 residues. Germline assignment: CDR1 LGHNA and CDR2 YSLEER. The V segment lost 1 base and the J segment 6 bases; nucleotides outside the gene matches: 5.

This chain uses TRBV28 with TRBJ2-3; D remains ambiguous. Germline V lookup: CDR1 MDHEN, CDR2 SYDVKM. CDR3 size: 14 residues. The V end lost 5 bases, the J end lost 0 bases, and 9 bases lay between the germline ends. For the CDR3, the DNA is TGTGCCAGCAGTCGGACCCAGAGCACAGATACGCAGTATTTT. Protein product: CASSRTQSTDTQYF.

This chain connects TRBV28 to TRBJ2-3; D call uncertain. This CDR3 comprises 11 residues. The germline V gene encodes CDR1 MDHEN and CDR2 SYDVKM. CDR3 DNA sequence: TGTGCTAGCTTAACTTCAGATACGCAGTATTTT. This gives the protein CASLTSDTQYF.

This clonotype has a count of ten or more. Written as DNA, the CDR3 is TGTGCCAGCAGCCGGAAGATGAGAGGAAACGAGCAGTACTTC. Protein product: CASSRKMRGNEQYF. The V gene is TRBV7-9, the J gene TRBJ2-7; no definite D call. The CDR3 runs to 14 residues. Germline V gives CDR1 SEHNR, CDR2 FQNEAQ (reference sequence). V was trimmed by 5 bases and J by 5 bases, leaving 16 bases between them.

This clonotype was seen more than once but under ten times. This chain joins TRBV12-3 or TRBV12-4 and TRBJ1-3, with TRBD1 matching 7 bases. The CDR3 spans 15 residues. V gave up 10 bases and J gave up 0 bases; unmatched junction bases: 9. The CDR3 loop is CATGDSGYSGNTIYF. CDR3 DNA sequence: TGTGCCACCGGGGACAGTGGATACTCTGGAAACACCATATATTTT.

The chain carries TRBV6-1 and TRBJ1-5, with 9 bases fitting TRBD1. The CDR3 covers 18 residues. Germline-derived CDR1 and CDR2 are MNHNS and SASEGT. With V trimmed by 6 bases and J by 5 bases, 17 bases remained unmatched. The CDR3, as DNA: TGTGCCAGCAGGAGCTTCCCGGGACAGGGACTAACCGATCAGCCCCAGCATTTT. It is translated as CASRSFPGQGLTDQPQHF.